What follows are 20 T cell receptor beta chains derived from one specimen sequenced in a study of blood T cell repertoires in COVID-19. Profiled with immunoSEQ multiplex PCR; TCRdb holds only in-frame clones, not every one. Among more than 200,000 clones listed, roughly 84% were seen once. The sample was peripheral blood. These receptors were taken from a woman of 80 years or more with COVID-19, enrolled during active disease.

Of note for this clone: The same CDR3 arises from other DNA sequences in this sample as well. V is TRBV3-1 (or the pseudogene TRBV3-2) and J is TRBJ2-5; unclear D gene. This CDR3 comprises 12 residues. Germline V gene lookup returns CDR1 LGHDT and CDR2 YNNKEL (reference sequence). Trimming removed 1 base from V and 5 bases from J, with 5 bases in between. CDR3 sequence: CASSQVRETQYF. The CDR3 DNA is TGTGCCAGCAGCCAAGTACGGGAGACCCAGTACTTC.

The rearrangement uses TRBV9 and TRBJ1-5; D perhaps matches TRBD1 (5 bases). There are 15 residues in the CDR3. The V and J ends lost 4 bases and 3 bases respectively, with 14 bases between them. The germline gives CDR1 SGDLS, CDR2 YYNGEE. The CDR3 is CASSLEGLPNQPQHF. The CDR3 nucleotides read TGTGCCAGCAGCCTAGAGGGACTACCCAATCAGCCCCAGCATTTT. The entire variable domain, with the rest obtained from reference TRBV9 and TRBJ1-5, is as follows: DSGVTQTPKHLITATGQRVTLRCSPRSGDLSVYWYQQSLDQGLQFLIQYYNGEERAKGNILERFSAQQFPDLHSELNLSSLELGDSALYFCASSLEGLPNQPQHFGDGTRLSIL.

The rearrangement uses TRBV28 and TRBJ1-6, with 7 bases fitting TRBD1. V lost 11 bases, J lost 7 bases, and 17 bases stayed unmatched. The CDR3 is 16 residues long. Germline V gene lookup returns CDR1 MDHEN and CDR2 SYDVKM. CDR3 sequence reads: CAHEEGGAIGNSPLHF. The CDR3 DNA is TGTGCCCACGAGGAAGGGGGCGCAATAGGGAATTCACCCCTCCACTTT.

The J gene is TRBJ2-3, the V gene TRBV19; D gene uncertain. The V end lost 3 bases, the J end lost 0 bases, and 7 bases lay between the germline ends. Germline V CDR1 and CDR2: LNHDA, SQIVND (reference sequence). This CDR3 spans 14 amino acids. The CDR3 is CASSMRASTDTQYF. The CDR3 nucleotides are TGTGCCAGTAGTATGAGAGCTAGCACAGATACGCAGTATTTT.

The chain employs TRBV7-2 and TRBJ2-2, with a possible D match to TRBD2 (5 bases). Germline CDR1 is SGHTA and CDR2 is FQGNSA. Trimming shortened V by 7 bases and J by 0 bases, and 9 bases separated the two germline ends. The CDR3 has 14 amino acids. CDR3 bases: TGTGCCAGCAAAGCGGTTACGAACACCGGGGAGCTGTTTTTT. Amino acids: CASKAVTNTGELFF.

The CDR3: CASTRSWGQTSSYNSPLHF. The CDR3 nucleotides read TGTGCCAGCACCCGATCGTGGGGGCAGACGAGCTCCTATAATTCACCCCTCCACTTT. The chain joins TRBV6-6 to TRBJ1-6; D is possibly TRBD1 (6 bases). This CDR3 is 19 amino acids long. Trimming took 7 bases from V and 0 from J, leaving 22 bases between them. Germline CDR1 is MNHNY and CDR2 is SVGAGI (reference sequence).

This clone was observed a few times. The chain has TRBV5-4 and TRBJ2-1; TRBD2 agrees at 15 bases. Germline V gene data show CDR1 as SGHNT and CDR2 as YYREEE (reference sequence). The CDR3 consists of 15 residues. V shed 3 bases and J 9 bases; nucleotides not matched to a gene: 4. The chain's CDR3 is CASSSGTSGGFEQFF. The CDR3 DNA reads as TGTGCCAGCAGCTCAGGGACTAGCGGGGGGTTTGAGCAGTTCTTC.

This clone was detected only once. CDR3 sequence reads: CASSFRSGAGGQDTQYF. Written as DNA, the CDR3 is TGTGCCAGCAGCTTTCGTTCGGGAGCGGGGGGTCAGGATACGCAGTATTTT. V gene TRBV7-2 combines with J gene TRBJ2-3; 9 positions agree with TRBD2. The germline V gene has CDR1 SGHTA and CDR2 FQGNSA. Unmatched junction bases numbered 13, after V lost 3 bases and J lost 6 bases. The CDR3 contains 17 residues.

The J gene is TRBJ2-7, the V gene TRBV7-6, with a tentative D call TRBD2 (5 bases). This CDR3 contains 15 residues. CDR1 and CDR2 from the germline V gene are SGHVS and FNYEAQ. Deletions cut 1 base from V and 6 bases from J, with 16 bases between. CDR3: CASSLDEGSGVEQYF. CDR3 DNA: TGTGCCAGCAGCTTAGATGAGGGCAGTGGTGTCGAGCAGTACTTC.

This chain joins TRBV5-1 and TRBJ2-7, with 7 bases aligning to TRBD2. Trimming at V came to 2 bases and at J to 3 bases, leaving 5 bases not matched to a gene. The V gene's germline CDR1 is SGHRS and CDR2 YFSETQ. The CDR3 spans 14 residues. The CDR3 coding sequence is TGCGCCAGCAGCTTCGGTAGCGGGCTCTACGAGCAGTACTTC. Residues: CASSFGSGLYEQYF.

The rearrangement links TRBV9 to TRBJ2-4; weak D call: TRBD1 (6 bases). There are 15 residues in the CDR3. Germline loops: CDR1 SGDLS, CDR2 YYNGEE. Deletions cut 0 bases from V and 3 bases from J, with 10 bases between. The CDR3: CASSVDLGGKNIQYF. The CDR3 nucleotides are TGTGCCAGCAGCGTAGACTTAGGGGGCAAAAACATTCAGTACTTC.

V gene TRBV15 combines with J gene TRBJ2-7; a weak D match, TRBD1 (6 bases). The CDR3 is made up of 16 amino acids. The V gene's germline CDR1 is LNHNV and CDR2 YYDKDF (reference sequence). With 5 bases removed from V and 3 bases from J, the gap between germline ends came to 20 bases. DNA for the CDR3: TGTGCCACCAGCCTCCCCCTGGGACATTTGAACTACGAGCAGTACTTC. As protein: CATSLPLGHLNYEQYF.

The chain links TRBV24-1 to TRBJ2-3; D remains unclear. Trimming took off 4 bases at V and 0 bases at J, with 10 bases between the two ends. CDR1 and CDR2 from the germline V gene are KGHDR and SFDVKD. The CDR3 has 15 residues. This chain's CDR3 is CATSDSAASTDTQYF. CDR3 DNA: TGTGCCACCAGTGACTCGGCGGCAAGCACAGATACGCAGTATTTT.

CDR3 in amino acids: CASSRTTSGAITDTQYF. CDR3 bases: TGTGCCAGCAGCCGAACGACTAGCGGGGCGATCACAGATACGCAGTATTTT. The chain couples TRBV3-1 (or the pseudogene TRBV3-2) to TRBJ2-3; 11 nucleotides align to TRBD2. Germline V gives CDR1 LGHDT, CDR2 YNNKEL (reference sequence). The CDR3 extends over 17 amino acids. Losses at the gene ends were 4 bases for V and 2 bases for J; bases not matched to a gene: 8.

This clone turned up a few times. V usage is TRBV2 and J usage is TRBJ1-6; D is ambiguous. Trimming removed 6 bases at V and 5 bases at J, with 8 bases between. The germline V gene has CDR1 SNHLY and CDR2 FYNNEI. This CDR3 is 13 amino acids long. CDR3 sequence (DNA): TGTGCCAGCAGCCGGGAAAATAATTCACCCCTCCACTTT. As protein: CASSRENNSPLHF.

The chain employs TRBV5-1 and TRBJ2-1; D may be TRBD2 (5 bases). V dropped 0 bases and J dropped 5 bases, with 15 bases sitting between them. Germline values: CDR1 SGHRS, CDR2 YFSETQ. The CDR3 is made up of 16 amino acids. CDR3 amino acids: CASSLASSPGNNEQFF. The CDR3 DNA is TGCGCCAGCAGCTTGGCCTCTAGCCCGGGAAACAATGAGCAGTTCTTC.

This clone occurred once. The chain combines TRBV7-6 with TRBJ2-1; 8 nucleotides match TRBD1. Losses at the gene ends were 5 bases for V and 9 bases for J; bases not matched to a gene: 9. CDR1 is SGHVS, CDR2 FNYEAQ, per germline. The length of the CDR3 is 14 residues. The CDR3 protein is CASSAWTGPLEQFF. As DNA, the CDR3 is TGTGCCAGCAGCGCATGGACAGGGCCCCTTGAGCAGTTCTTC.

The gene calls are TRBV3-1 (or the pseudogene TRBV3-2) and TRBJ1-5; D call uncertain. V shed 5 bases and J shed 0 bases, with 14 bases lying between them. CDR1 and CDR2 (germline): LGHDT, YNNKEL (reference sequence). There are 16 residues in the CDR3. The CDR3 reads CASSNEGPYSNQPQHF. The CDR3 coding sequence is TGTGCCAGCAGCAATGAGGGCCCCTATAGCAATCAGCCCCAGCATTTT.

The V call is TRBV19, the J call TRBJ1-5; possibly TRBD1 for D (6 bases). Deletions cut 1 base from V and 6 bases from J, with 10 bases between. Germline CDR1 is LNHDA and CDR2 is SQIVND (reference sequence). CDR3 length: 14 amino acids. The CDR3 region is CASSIGQGPQPQHF. CDR3 bases: TGTGCCAGTAGTATAGGTCAGGGGCCTCAGCCCCAGCATTTT.

The chain carries TRBV5-1 and TRBJ2-3, with 9 nucleotides matching TRBD1. CDR3 length: 14 amino acids. V lost 4 bases to trimming and J lost 6 bases; unmatched junction nucleotides: 6. Germline values: CDR1 SGHRS, CDR2 YFSETQ. The CDR3 is CASSVGQGGDTQYF. DNA for the CDR3: TGCGCCAGCAGCGTGGGACAGGGTGGCGATACGCAGTATTTT.